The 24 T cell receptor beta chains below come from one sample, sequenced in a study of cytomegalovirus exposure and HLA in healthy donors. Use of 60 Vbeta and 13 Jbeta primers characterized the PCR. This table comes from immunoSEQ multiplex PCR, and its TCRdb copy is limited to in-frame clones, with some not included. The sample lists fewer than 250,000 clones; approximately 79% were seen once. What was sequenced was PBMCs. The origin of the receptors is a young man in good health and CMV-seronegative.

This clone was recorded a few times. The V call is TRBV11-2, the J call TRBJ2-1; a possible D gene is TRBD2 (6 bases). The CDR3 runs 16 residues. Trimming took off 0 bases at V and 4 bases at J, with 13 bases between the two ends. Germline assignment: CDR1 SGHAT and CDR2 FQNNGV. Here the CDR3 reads CASSLDPPAGYNEQFF. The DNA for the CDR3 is TGTGCCAGCAGCTTAGATCCGCCGGCGGGGTACAATGAGCAGTTCTTC. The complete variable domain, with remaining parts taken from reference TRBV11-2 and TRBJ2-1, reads EAGVAQSPRYKIIEKRQSVAFWCNPISGHATLYWYQQILGQGPKLLIQFQNNGVVDDSQLPKDRFSAERLKGVDSTLKIQPAKLEDSAVYLCASSLDPPAGYNEQFFGPGTRLTVL.

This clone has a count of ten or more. The CDR3: CASTSRGLSNQPQHF. The CDR3 nucleotides read TGTGCCAGCACCTCGAGAGGGCTTAGCAATCAGCCCCAGCATTTT. This chain links TRBV6-1 with TRBJ1-5; D gene unclear. This CDR3 spans 15 amino acids. Germline V lookup: CDR1 MNHNS, CDR2 SASEGT. The ends were cut back, 7 bases at V and 0 bases at J, with 13 bases in the middle.

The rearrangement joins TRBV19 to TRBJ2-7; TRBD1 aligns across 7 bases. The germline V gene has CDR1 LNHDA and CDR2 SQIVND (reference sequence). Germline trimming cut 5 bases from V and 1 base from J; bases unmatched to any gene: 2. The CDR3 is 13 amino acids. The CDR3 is CASSWDRSYEQYF. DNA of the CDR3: TGTGCCAGTAGTTGGGACAGATCCTACGAGCAGTACTTC.

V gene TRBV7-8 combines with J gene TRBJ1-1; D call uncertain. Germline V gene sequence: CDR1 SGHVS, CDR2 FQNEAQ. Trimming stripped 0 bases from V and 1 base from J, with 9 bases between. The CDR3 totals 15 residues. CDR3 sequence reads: CASSLAPVENTEAFF. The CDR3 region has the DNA TGTGCCAGCAGCTTAGCTCCGGTCGAGAACACTGAAGCTTTCTTT.

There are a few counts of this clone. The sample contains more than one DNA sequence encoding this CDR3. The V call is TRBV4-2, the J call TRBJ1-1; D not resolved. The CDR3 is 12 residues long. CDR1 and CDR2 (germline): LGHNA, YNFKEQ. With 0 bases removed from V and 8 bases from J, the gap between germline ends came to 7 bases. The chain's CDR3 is CASSQDSTEAFF. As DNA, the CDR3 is TGTGCCAGCAGCCAAGATTCGACAGAAGCTTTCTTT.

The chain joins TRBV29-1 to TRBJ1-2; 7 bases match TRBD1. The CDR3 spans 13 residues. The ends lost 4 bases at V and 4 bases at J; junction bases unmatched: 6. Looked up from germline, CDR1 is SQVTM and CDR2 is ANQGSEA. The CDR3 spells CSVGDREAYGYTF. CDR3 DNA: TGCAGCGTTGGTGACAGGGAGGCCTATGGCTACACCTTC.

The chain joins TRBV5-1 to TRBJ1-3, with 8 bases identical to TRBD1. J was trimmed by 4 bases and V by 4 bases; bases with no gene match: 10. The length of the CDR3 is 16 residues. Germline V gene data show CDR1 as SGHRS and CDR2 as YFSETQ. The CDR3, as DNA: TGCGCCAGCAGCCCCGGCCAGGGGGCGCCAGGAAACACCATATATTTT. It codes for CASSPGQGAPGNTIYF. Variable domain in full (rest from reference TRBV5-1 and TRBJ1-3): KAGVTQTPRYLIKTRGQQVTLSCSPISGHRSVSWYQQTPGQGLQFLFEYFSETQRNKGNFPGRFSGRQFSNSRSEMNVSTLELGDSALYLCASSPGQGAPGNTIYFGEGSWLTVV.

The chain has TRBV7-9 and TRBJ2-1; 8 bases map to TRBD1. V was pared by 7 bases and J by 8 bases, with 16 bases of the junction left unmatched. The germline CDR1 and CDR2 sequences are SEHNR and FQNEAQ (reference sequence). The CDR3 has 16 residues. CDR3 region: CASTSSDREVSDEQFF. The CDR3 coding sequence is TGTGCCAGCACTTCTTCGGACAGGGAGGTTTCCGATGAGCAGTTCTTC.

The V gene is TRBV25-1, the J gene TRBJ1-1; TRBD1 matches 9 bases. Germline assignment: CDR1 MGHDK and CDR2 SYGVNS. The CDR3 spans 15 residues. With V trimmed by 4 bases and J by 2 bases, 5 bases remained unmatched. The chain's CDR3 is CASSVDRGVNTEAFF. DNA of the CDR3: TGTGCCAGCAGTGTTGACAGGGGGGTAAACACTGAAGCTTTCTTT.

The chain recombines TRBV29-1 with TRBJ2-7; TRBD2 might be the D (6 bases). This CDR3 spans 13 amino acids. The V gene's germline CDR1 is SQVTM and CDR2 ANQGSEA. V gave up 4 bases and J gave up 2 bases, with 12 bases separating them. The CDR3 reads CSVGGGRAYEQYF. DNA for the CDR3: TGCAGCGTTGGGGGAGGCAGGGCCTACGAGCAGTACTTC.

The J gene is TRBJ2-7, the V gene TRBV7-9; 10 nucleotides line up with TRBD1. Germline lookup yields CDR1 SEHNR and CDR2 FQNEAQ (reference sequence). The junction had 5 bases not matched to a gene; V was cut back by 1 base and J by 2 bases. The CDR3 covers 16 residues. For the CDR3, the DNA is TGTGCCAGCAGCTTAGGACAGGGGGCGCCGACCTACGAGCAGTACTTC. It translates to CASSLGQGAPTYEQYF.

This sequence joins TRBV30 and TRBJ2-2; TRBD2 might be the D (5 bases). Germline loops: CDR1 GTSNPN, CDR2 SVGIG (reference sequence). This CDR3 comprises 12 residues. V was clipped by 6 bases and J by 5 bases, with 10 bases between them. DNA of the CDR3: TGTGCCTGCCTAGAGGGTACCGGGGAGCTGTTTTTT. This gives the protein CACLEGTGELFF.

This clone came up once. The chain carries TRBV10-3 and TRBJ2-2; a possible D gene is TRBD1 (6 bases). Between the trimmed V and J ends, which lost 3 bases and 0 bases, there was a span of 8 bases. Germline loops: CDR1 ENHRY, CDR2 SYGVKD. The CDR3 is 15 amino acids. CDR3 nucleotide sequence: TGTGCCATCAGTGATGGGACAACGAACACCGGGGAGCTGTTTTTT. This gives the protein CAISDGTTNTGELFF.

CDR3 sequence: CASSGTRQYF. DNA of the CDR3: TGTGCCAGCAGCGGGACAAGGCAGTATTTT. The chain couples TRBV28 to TRBJ2-3; TRBD1 might be the D (6 bases). The ends were cut back, 6 bases at V and 11 bases at J, with 9 bases in the middle. CDR1 and CDR2 from the germline V gene are MDHEN and SYDVKM. This CDR3 has 10 amino acids.

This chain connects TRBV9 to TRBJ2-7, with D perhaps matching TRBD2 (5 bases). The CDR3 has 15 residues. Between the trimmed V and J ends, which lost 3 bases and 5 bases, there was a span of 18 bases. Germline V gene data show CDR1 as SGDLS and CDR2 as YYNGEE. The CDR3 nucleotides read TGTGCCAGCAGCGCCCACGGGAAGTTTGGTCACGAGCAGTACTTC. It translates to CASSAHGKFGHEQYF.

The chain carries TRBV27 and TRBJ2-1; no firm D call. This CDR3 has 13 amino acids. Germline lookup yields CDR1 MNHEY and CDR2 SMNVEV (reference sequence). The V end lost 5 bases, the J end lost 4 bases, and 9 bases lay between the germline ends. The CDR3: CASSPPSYNEQFF. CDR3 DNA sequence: TGTGCCAGCAGTCCTCCTTCTTACAATGAGCAGTTCTTC.

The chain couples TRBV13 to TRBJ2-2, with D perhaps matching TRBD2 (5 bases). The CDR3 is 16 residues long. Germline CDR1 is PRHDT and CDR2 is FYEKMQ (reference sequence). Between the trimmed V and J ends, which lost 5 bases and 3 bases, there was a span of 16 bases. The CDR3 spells CASSPQTGVDTGELFF. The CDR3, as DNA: TGTGCCAGCAGCCCACAGACCGGGGTGGACACCGGGGAGCTGTTTTTT.

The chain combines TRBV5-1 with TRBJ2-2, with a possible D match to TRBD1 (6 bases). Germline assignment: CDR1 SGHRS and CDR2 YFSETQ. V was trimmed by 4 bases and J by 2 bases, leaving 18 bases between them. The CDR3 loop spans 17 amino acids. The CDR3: CASSPHKTGYNTGELFF. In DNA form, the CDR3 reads TGCGCCAGCAGCCCCCATAAGACAGGATATAACACCGGGGAGCTGTTTTTT.

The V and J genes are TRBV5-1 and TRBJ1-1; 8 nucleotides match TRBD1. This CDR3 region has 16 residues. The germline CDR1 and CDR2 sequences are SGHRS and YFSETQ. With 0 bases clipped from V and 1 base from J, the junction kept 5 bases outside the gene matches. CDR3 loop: CASSLDTGGQNTEAFF. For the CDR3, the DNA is TGCGCCAGCAGCTTGGATACAGGGGGACAGAACACTGAAGCTTTCTTT.

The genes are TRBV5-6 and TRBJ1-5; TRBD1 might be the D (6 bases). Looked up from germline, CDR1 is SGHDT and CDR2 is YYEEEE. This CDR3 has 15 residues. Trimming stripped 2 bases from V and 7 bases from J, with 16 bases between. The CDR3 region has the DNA TGTGCCAGCAGCTTAGGGGGATCAGGTAGGCAGCCCCAGCATTTT. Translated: CASSLGGSGRQPQHF.

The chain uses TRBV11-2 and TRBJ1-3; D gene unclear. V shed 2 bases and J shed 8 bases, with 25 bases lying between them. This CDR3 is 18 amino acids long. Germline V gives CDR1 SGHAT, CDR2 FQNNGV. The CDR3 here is CASSLQYEGPGSLYTIYF. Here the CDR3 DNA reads TGTGCCAGCAGCTTACAATACGAGGGCCCCGGGAGCTTATACACCATATATTTT.

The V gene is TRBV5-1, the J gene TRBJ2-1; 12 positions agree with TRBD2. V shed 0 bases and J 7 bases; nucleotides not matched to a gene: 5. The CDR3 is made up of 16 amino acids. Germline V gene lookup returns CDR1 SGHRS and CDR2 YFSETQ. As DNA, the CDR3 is TGCGCCAGCAGCTTGGAAAGGACTAGCGGGATAAATGAGCAGTTCTTC. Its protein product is CASSLERTSGINEQFF. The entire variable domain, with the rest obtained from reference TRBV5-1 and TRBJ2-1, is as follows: KAGVTQTPRYLIKTRGQQVTLSCSPISGHRSVSWYQQTPGQGLQFLFEYFSETQRNKGNFPGRFSGRQFSNSRSEMNVSTLELGDSALYLCASSLERTSGINEQFFGPGTRLTVL.

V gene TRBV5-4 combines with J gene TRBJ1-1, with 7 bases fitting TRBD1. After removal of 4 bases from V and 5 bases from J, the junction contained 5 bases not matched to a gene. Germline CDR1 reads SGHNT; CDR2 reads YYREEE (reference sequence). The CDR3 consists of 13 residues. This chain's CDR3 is CASSPTGMTEAFF. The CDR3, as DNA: TGTGCCAGCAGCCCGACAGGGATGACTGAAGCTTTCTTT.

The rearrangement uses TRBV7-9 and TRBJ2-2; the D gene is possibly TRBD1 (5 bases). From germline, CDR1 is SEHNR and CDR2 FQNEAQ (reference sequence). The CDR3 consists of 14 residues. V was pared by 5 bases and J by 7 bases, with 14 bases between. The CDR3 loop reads CASSQDTPFGELFF. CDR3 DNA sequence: TGTGCCAGCAGCCAGGACACCCCGTTCGGGGAGCTGTTTTTT. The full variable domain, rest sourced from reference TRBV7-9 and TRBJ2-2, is DTGVSQNPRHKITKRGQNVTFRCDPISEHNRLYWYRQTLGQGPEFLTYFQNEAQLEKSRLLSDRFSAERPKGSFSTLEIQRTEQGDSAMYLCASSQDTPFGELFFGEGSRLTVL.